These 26 T cell receptor beta chains share one sample of origin, sequenced in a study of beta chain features in type 1 diabetes. Study-level findings and limits: Patients with Type 1 diabetes showed moderately but significantly shorter TCRB CDR3s in all four CD4+ subsets.

The antigens for these receptors are not known. Reverse transcription of all isolated RNA meant that expressed TCRB transcripts were sequenced. Assay: immunoSEQ multiplex PCR; the TCRdb copy retains only in-frame clones and omits some. The repertoire holds about 340,000 clones, around an eighth seen once, with about 0.015% in the top ten. The sequencing sample was made of naive CD4+ T cells from blood. These receptors originate from a woman between 18 and 29 years old with type 1 diabetes.

In its sample, this clone was seen a few times. This sequence joins TRBV11-2 and TRBJ1-5; TRBD1 agrees at 7 bases. Germline CDR1 SGHAT, CDR2 FQNNGV. The CDR3 contains 16 residues. J was trimmed by 0 bases and V by 5 bases; bases with no gene match: 7. In nucleotides, the CDR3 is TGTGCCAGCAGCCACATCGACAGGGTTAGCAATCAGCCCCAGCATTTT. This encodes CASSHIDRVSNQPQHF.

V is TRBV5-1 and J is TRBJ2-3; 10 bases are shared with TRBD2. Trimming at V came to 6 bases and at J to 5 bases, leaving 9 bases not matched to a gene. Germline assignment: CDR1 SGHRS and CDR2 YFSETQ. The CDR3 runs 15 residues. The CDR3 reads CASNILAGVQDTQYF. CDR3 nucleotide sequence: TGCGCCAGCAATATTCTAGCGGGAGTTCAAGATACGCAGTATTTT.

This clone showed up just a few times. Other DNA sequences in the sample encode the same CDR3. The chain joins TRBV6-6 to TRBJ2-7; a weak D match, TRBD1 (6 bases). The CDR3 contains 11 residues. Germline values: CDR1 MNHNY, CDR2 SVGAGI (reference sequence). The V end lost 2 bases, the J end lost 7 bases, and 6 bases lay between the germline ends. In DNA form, the CDR3 reads TGTGCCAGCAGTTACCAGGGGGAGCAGTACTTC. It is translated as CASSYQGEQYF.

The chain combines TRBV30 with TRBJ1-4; D perhaps matches TRBD1 (6 bases). This CDR3 contains 15 residues. Germline CDR1 is GTSNPN and CDR2 is SVGIG (reference sequence). V was clipped by 2 bases and J by 8 bases, with 18 bases between them. Written as DNA, the CDR3 is TGTGCCTGGAGTAAGAATGGGCAGGGGCGGGAAAAACTGTTTTTT. Residues: CAWSKNGQGREKLFF.

The chain is built from TRBV11-3 and TRBJ2-3; possibly TRBD2 for D (6 bases). CDR1 is SGHNT, CDR2 YENEEA, per germline. This CDR3 has 16 residues. V shed 5 bases and J shed 1 base, with 16 bases lying between them. CDR3 amino acids: CASSLTWEAGTDTQYF. In DNA form, the CDR3 reads TGTGCCAGCAGCCTCACCTGGGAGGCAGGCACAGATACGCAGTATTTT.

This clone has only a few counts. The chain recombines TRBV5-1 with TRBJ2-7, with D tentatively TRBD2 (6 bases). Looked up from germline, CDR1 is SGHRS and CDR2 is YFSETQ. Trimming stripped 1 base from V and 2 bases from J, with 16 bases between. This CDR3 comprises 16 residues. This CDR3 is CASSLFALGGTYEQYF. As DNA, the CDR3 is TGCGCCAGCAGCTTGTTCGCCCTCGGGGGTACCTACGAGCAGTACTTC.

The genes are TRBV5-1 and TRBJ2-1; 7 bases are shared with TRBD2. This CDR3 has 14 amino acids. CDR1 SGHRS and CDR2 YFSETQ come from the germline V gene. Trimming at V came to 4 bases and at J to 2 bases, leaving 3 bases not matched to a gene. CDR3 DNA sequence: TGCGCCAGCAGCCCAGCGGGAACCTACAATGAGCAGTTCTTC. Protein sequence: CASSPAGTYNEQFF. Combining the CDR3 with reference TRBV5-1 and TRBJ2-1 gives the whole variable domain KAGVTQTPRYLIKTRGQQVTLSCSPISGHRSVSWYQQTPGQGLQFLFEYFSETQRNKGNFPGRFSGRQFSNSRSEMNVSTLELGDSALYLCASSPAGTYNEQFFGPGTRLTVL.

V and J are TRBV27 and TRBJ1-2; D possibly corresponds to TRBD1 (6 bases). Per germline, CDR1 MNHEY and CDR2 SMNVEV (reference sequence). V was trimmed by 6 bases and J by 4 bases, leaving 6 bases between them. This CDR3 is built from 11 residues. CDR3 amino acids: CASRQGYGYTF. Here the CDR3 DNA reads TGTGCCAGCAGACAGGGCTATGGCTACACCTTC.

The chain combines TRBV9 with TRBJ2-3, with D possibly matching TRBD2 (5 bases). Germline-derived CDR1 and CDR2 are SGDLS and YYNGEE. The CDR3 sequence is 16 residues long. The V end lost 4 bases, the J end lost 1 base, and 16 bases lay between the germline ends. CDR3 region: CASSPRWRSGTDTQYF. Written as DNA, the CDR3 is TGTGCCAGCAGCCCTCGTTGGAGGTCTGGCACAGATACGCAGTATTTT.

The chain combines TRBV7-9 with TRBJ2-1; a weak D match, TRBD2 (5 bases). CDR3 size: 18 residues. Trimming pared 1 base from V and 5 bases from J, leaving 21 bases between. The germline CDR1 and CDR2 sequences are SEHNR and FQNEAQ (reference sequence). CDR3 sequence: CASSLGAESSRLNNEQFF. The CDR3 DNA sequence: TGTGCCAGCAGCTTAGGAGCGGAATCATCCCGTCTGAACAATGAGCAGTTCTTC.

This clone came up a few times. The chain links TRBV4-3 to TRBJ2-1; 15 nucleotides align to TRBD2. V lost 6 bases and J lost 7; bases outside the gene matches: 7. This CDR3 contains 16 residues. Germline V gene data show CDR1 as LGHNA and CDR2 as YSLEER. In DNA form, the CDR3 reads TGCGCCAGCAGTTACACCGGGACTAGCGGGAGGAATGAGCAGTTCTTC. This codes for CASSYTGTSGRNEQFF.

This clone was seen only a few times. V is TRBV7-2 and J is TRBJ2-3; a weak D match, TRBD2 (5 bases). V shed 5 bases and J shed 7 bases, with 10 bases lying between them. The CDR3 sequence is 12 residues long. The germline CDR1 and CDR2 sequences are SGHTA and FQGNSA. The CDR3: CASSPPSNTQYF. DNA of the CDR3: TGTGCCAGCAGCCCCCCTAGCAATACGCAGTATTTT.

V is TRBV11-2 and J is TRBJ1-5, with D unclear. Germline V gene sequence: CDR1 SGHAT, CDR2 FQNNGV. This CDR3 contains 14 residues. Trimming shortened V by 0 bases and J by 3 bases, and 6 bases separated the two germline ends. CDR3 coding DNA: TGTGCCAGCAGCTTAGACGGTCCCAATCAGCCCCAGCATTTT. Translation: CASSLDGPNQPQHF.

The chain is built from TRBV27 and TRBJ2-4; TRBD2 agrees at 15 bases. The germline V gene encodes CDR1 MNHEY and CDR2 SMNVEV (reference sequence). With 7 bases clipped from V and 7 bases from J, the junction kept 5 bases outside the gene matches. This CDR3 is built from 15 residues. CDR3 sequence reads: CASTRTSGRGNIQYF. For the CDR3, the DNA is TGTGCCAGCACTCGGACTAGCGGGAGGGGGAACATTCAGTACTTC.

The V gene is TRBV7-2, the J gene TRBJ2-2; 11 nucleotides align to TRBD1. The CDR3 runs to 16 residues. CDR1 is SGHTA and CDR2 is FQGNSA in the germline V gene. V lost 4 bases to trimming and J lost 2 bases; unmatched junction nucleotides: 3. The CDR3 DNA reads TGTGCCAGCAGCTCGCGGACAGGGGGCAACACCGGGGAGCTGTTTTTT. Residues: CASSSRTGGNTGELFF. The variable domain in full, completed from reference TRBV7-2 and TRBJ2-2, reads GAGVSQSPSNKVTEKGKDVELRCDPISGHTALYWYRQSLGQGLEFLIYFQGNSAPDKSGLPSDRFSAERTGGSVSTLTIQRTQQEDSAVYLCASSSRTGGNTGELFFGEGSRLTVL.

This clone was detected a few times. The CDR3 reads CAWTGGTSPYNEQFF. CDR3 DNA sequence: TGTGCCTGGACGGGAGGGACTAGCCCCTACAATGAGCAGTTCTTC. This sequence joins TRBV30 and TRBJ2-1; TRBD2 agrees at 9 bases. The CDR3 covers 15 residues. V gave up 4 bases and J gave up 2 bases; unmatched junction bases: 6. Germline CDR1 and CDR2: GTSNPN and SVGIG (reference sequence). The complete variable domain, with remaining parts taken from reference TRBV30 and TRBJ2-1, reads SQTIHQWPATLVQPVGSPLSLECTVEGTSNPNLYWYRQAAGRGLQLLFYSVGIGQISSEVPQNLSASRPQDRQFILSSKKLLLSDSGFYLCAWTGGTSPYNEQFFGPGTRLTVL.

This clone turned up a few times. The J gene is TRBJ2-7, the V gene TRBV28; 7 nucleotides agree with TRBD1. CDR1 and CDR2 (germline): MDHEN, SYDVKM. The CDR3 length is 14 residues. The trim removed 6 bases at V and 1 base at J, leaving 6 bases unmatched. In nucleotides, the CDR3 is TGTGCCAGCAGGCCGGGACAGTTATCCTACGAGCAGTACTTC. Translation: CASRPGQLSYEQYF.

This clone was detected only a few times. The chain is built from TRBV28 and TRBJ2-1; 7 nucleotides align to TRBD1. V trimming: 2 bases; J trimming: 7 bases; junction bases outside the gene matches: 5. Germline values: CDR1 MDHEN, CDR2 SYDVKM. The CDR3 has 14 amino acids. CDR3 sequence (DNA): TGTGCCAGCAGTTTACCGACAGGGTGGAATGAGCAGTTCTTC. Translating gives CASSLPTGWNEQFF.

This chain uses TRBV11-2 with TRBJ2-2; maybe TRBD1 (7 bases). The CDR3 is 15 amino acids. Per the germline V gene, CDR1 is SGHAT and CDR2 is FQNNGV. V was shortened by 5 bases and J by 4 bases, with 14 bases between the two germline ends. The CDR3 region is CASSRDRAGTGELFF. The CDR3 DNA is TGTGCCAGCAGCAGGGACAGAGCGGGCACCGGGGAGCTGTTTTTT. The whole variable domain, remainder taken from reference TRBV11-2 and TRBJ2-2, is EAGVAQSPRYKIIEKRQSVAFWCNPISGHATLYWYQQILGQGPKLLIQFQNNGVVDDSQLPKDRFSAERLKGVDSTLKIQPAKLEDSAVYLCASSRDRAGTGELFFGEGSRLTVL.

This clone came up a few times. The CDR3 nucleotides are TGTGCCTGGGAAGCCGGGACAGGGTATCAGATCGGGGAGCTGTTTTTT. The encoded protein is CAWEAGTGYQIGELFF. The rearrangement joins TRBV30 to TRBJ2-2; 9 bases line up with TRBD1. Germline V gene sequence: CDR1 GTSNPN, CDR2 SVGIG (reference sequence). With 5 bases clipped from V and 7 bases from J, the junction kept 14 bases outside the gene matches. The CDR3 is made up of 16 amino acids.

This clone was seen more than once but under ten times. The chain recombines TRBV6-6 with TRBJ2-1, with D unresolved. Germline CDR1 is MNHNY and CDR2 is SVGAGI (reference sequence). With 1 base removed from V and 10 bases from J, the gap between germline ends came to 8 bases. This CDR3 is 12 amino acids long. CDR3 loop: CASSYYAGEQFF. The CDR3 DNA is TGTGCCAGCAGTTACTATGCAGGAGAGCAGTTCTTC.

To note about this clone: Additional DNA sequences in this sample encode the identical CDR3. This chain joins TRBV2 and TRBJ1-1; 8 nucleotides align to TRBD1. J was trimmed by 2 bases and V by 4 bases; bases with no gene match: 3. The CDR3 contains 14 residues. Germline assignment: CDR1 SNHLY and CDR2 FYNNEI. The CDR3 loop reads CASSVGQGNTEAFF. The DNA for the CDR3 is TGTGCCAGCAGTGTCGGACAGGGAAACACTGAAGCTTTCTTT.

This clone showed up just a few times. The V gene is TRBV27, the J gene TRBJ2-2, with 9 positions matching TRBD1. J gave up 6 bases and V 6 bases, and 11 bases lay outside the gene matches. This CDR3 spans 16 amino acids. Germline-derived CDR1 and CDR2 are MNHEY and SMNVEV (reference sequence). In nucleotides, the CDR3 is TGTGCCAGCAGGAGACGGGGACAGGGTAGATCCGGGGAGCTGTTTTTT. Residues: CASRRRGQGRSGELFF.

This sequence joins TRBV7-3 and TRBJ2-5; 11 positions agree with TRBD1. Germline values: CDR1 SGHTA, CDR2 FQGTGA. CDR3 length: 17 residues. J lost 5 bases, V lost 3 bases, and 11 bases had no gene match. CDR3 coding DNA: TGTGCCAGCAGCTTCAAGCTAGGACAGGGGGCTCGGGAGACCCAGTACTTC. Encoded protein: CASSFKLGQGARETQYF.

The chain couples TRBV5-1 to TRBJ2-7, with a possible D match to TRBD2 (6 bases). From germline, CDR1 is SGHRS and CDR2 YFSETQ. Trimming pared 3 bases from V and 3 bases from J, leaving 13 bases between. The CDR3 extends over 14 amino acids. The CDR3 DNA reads TGCGCCAGCAGCTATGCGGGGACCAACTACGAGCAGTACTTC. It yields the protein CASSYAGTNYEQYF. Full variable domain (outside the CDR3, taken from reference TRBV5-1 and TRBJ2-7): KAGVTQTPRYLIKTRGQQVTLSCSPISGHRSVSWYQQTPGQGLQFLFEYFSETQRNKGNFPGRFSGRQFSNSRSEMNVSTLELGDSALYLCASSYAGTNYEQYFGPGTRLTVT.

This chain uses TRBV7-2 with TRBJ2-1, with 7 bases aligning to TRBD2. The ends lost 8 bases at V and 4 bases at J; junction bases unmatched: 11. Germline V gene lookup returns CDR1 SGHTA and CDR2 FQGNSA. The CDR3 consists of 15 residues. The CDR3 region is CASGSGVGRYNEQFF. CDR3 nucleotide sequence: TGTGCCAGCGGCAGCGGGGTCGGCCGGTACAATGAGCAGTTCTTC. The full variable domain, its missing parts supplied by reference TRBV7-2 and TRBJ2-1, is GAGVSQSPSNKVTEKGKDVELRCDPISGHTALYWYRQSLGQGLEFLIYFQGNSAPDKSGLPSDRFSAERTGGSVSTLTIQRTQQEDSAVYLCASGSGVGRYNEQFFGPGTRLTVL.